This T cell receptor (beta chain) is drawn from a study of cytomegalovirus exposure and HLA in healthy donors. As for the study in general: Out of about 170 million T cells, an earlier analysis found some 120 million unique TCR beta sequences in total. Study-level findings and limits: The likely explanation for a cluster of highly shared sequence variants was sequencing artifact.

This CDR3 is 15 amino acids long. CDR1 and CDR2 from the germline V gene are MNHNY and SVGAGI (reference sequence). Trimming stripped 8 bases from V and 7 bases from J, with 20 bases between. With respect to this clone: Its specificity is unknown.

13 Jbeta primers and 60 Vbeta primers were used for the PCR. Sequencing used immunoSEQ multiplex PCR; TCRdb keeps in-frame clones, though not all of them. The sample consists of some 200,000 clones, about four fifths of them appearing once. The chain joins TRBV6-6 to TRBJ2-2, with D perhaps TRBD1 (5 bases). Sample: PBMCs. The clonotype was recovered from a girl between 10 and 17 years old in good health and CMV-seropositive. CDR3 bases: TGTGCCAGCGCAGGAACCGACAGAACTGACGGGGAGCTGTTTTTT. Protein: CASAGTDRTDGELFF.